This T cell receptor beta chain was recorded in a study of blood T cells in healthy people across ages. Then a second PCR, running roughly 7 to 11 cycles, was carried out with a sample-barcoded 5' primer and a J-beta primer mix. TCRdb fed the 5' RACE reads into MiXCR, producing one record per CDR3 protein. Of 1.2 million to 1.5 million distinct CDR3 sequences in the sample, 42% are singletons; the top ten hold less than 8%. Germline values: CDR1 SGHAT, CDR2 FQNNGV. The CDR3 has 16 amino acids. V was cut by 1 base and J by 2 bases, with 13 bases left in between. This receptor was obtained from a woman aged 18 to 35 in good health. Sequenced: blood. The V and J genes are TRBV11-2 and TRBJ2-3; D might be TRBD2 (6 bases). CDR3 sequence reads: CASSLVAGSDTDTQYF. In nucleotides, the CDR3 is TGTGCCAGCAGCTTAGTCGCGGGGAGCGACACAGATACGCAGTATTTT.